This TCR beta chain appears in the sequencing data of a study of blood T cell repertoires in COVID-19. Generated by immunoSEQ multiplex PCR, the TCRdb table keeps only in-frame clones and is missing some. The repertoire holds 200,000 to 250,000 clones, with around 89% as singletons. V gave up 5 bases and J gave up 9 bases, with 17 bases separating them. Germline assignment: CDR1 SNHLY and CDR2 FYNNEI. This CDR3 spans 15 amino acids. In this sample, this clone turned up once. Sequences were obtained from peripheral blood. The receptor's source is a man aged 25-45 years with COVID-19, enrolled during active disease. This sequence joins TRBV2 and TRBJ1-6; perhaps TRBD1 as D (5 bases). CDR3 DNA: TGTGCCAGCAGTCGGGCGGCCCGACAGACTTCACCCCTCCACTTT. Its translation: CASSRAARQTSPLHF.